This TCR beta chain is from a study of identical twins. In TCRdb, the 5' RACE reads were re-called with MiXCR into one record per CDR3 protein. The table records a few hundred thousand distinct CDR3 sequences, around 15% of them present only once. This sample was shared with a second study, whose subject was yellow fever vaccine responses in identical twins.

Sequenced material: CD4+ T cells sorted from blood. This clonotype was obtained from a woman younger than 30 in good health.

Here the CDR3 reads CASSVLDRVGDEQFF. Here the CDR3 DNA reads TGTGCCAGCAGCGTTTTGGACAGGGTCGGTGATGAGCAGTTCTTC. The chain is built from TRBV9 and TRBJ2-1, with 8 bases lining up with TRBD1. Germline V gene lookup returns CDR1 SGDLS and CDR2 YYNGEE. The CDR3 has 15 residues. Trimming removed 2 bases from V and 8 bases from J; junction bases left unmatched: 9.